This TCR beta chain was profiled in a study of cytomegalovirus exposure and HLA in healthy donors. General study results and limits: Data from an earlier analysis indicated that most TCR beta V segments were productive either about 87% or about 30% of the time. Several of the most significant clusters were apparently associated with common viral pathogens in a later analysis.

CDR1 is SGHTA, CDR2 FQGNSA, per germline. V lost 5 bases, J lost 1 base, and 6 bases stayed unmatched. The CDR3 has 15 residues. PCR was performed using 60 Vbeta and 13 Jbeta primers. Assay: immunoSEQ multiplex PCR; the TCRdb copy retains only in-frame clones and omits some. The sample shows around 190,000 clones, 75% to 85% of them seen only once. Healthy bone marrow donors formed the donor group. In its sample, this clone was seen once. The antigen is unknown. The chain links TRBV7-2 to TRBJ1-1; TRBD1 aligns across 8 bases. Sequences were obtained from PBMCs. This TCR was recovered from a woman between 45 and 60 years old in good health and CMV-seronegative. The CDR3 DNA reads TGTGCCAGCAGCCCTGACAGGGGTCGGAACACTGAAGCTTTCTTT. It yields the protein CASSPDRGRNTEAFF. Based on the CDR3 plus reference TRBV7-2 and TRBJ1-1, the full variable domain is GAGVSQSPSNKVTEKGKDVELRCDPISGHTALYWYRQSLGQGLEFLIYFQGNSAPDKSGLPSDRFSAERTGGSVSTLTIQRTQQEDSAVYLCASSPDRGRNTEAFFGQGTRLTVV.